Below are 22 T cell receptor beta chains sequenced from a single sample in a study of shared clonotypes between healthy human individuals. The table came from immunoSEQ multiplex PCR; TCRdb's copy has only in-frame clones and leaves some out. The sample lists hundreds of thousands of clones, more than 95% occurring once. The sample consisted of naive CD4+ T cells sorted from blood. This sample's subset: CD45RA+ positively selected. The receptors stem from a woman aged 25 to 39 in good health.

The rearrangement links TRBV18 to TRBJ2-2; 7 bases are a match to TRBD2. CDR1 KGHSH and CDR2 LQKENI come from the germline V gene. Trimming took 1 base from V and 5 from J; bases not matched to a gene: 7. The CDR3 consists of 16 residues. CDR3 protein: CASSPQAGRGTGELFF. As DNA, the CDR3 is TGTGCCAGCTCACCACAAGCGGGAAGGGGTACCGGGGAGCTGTTTTTT.

On this clone itself: Other DNA sequences within the sample encode an identical CDR3. The V call is TRBV2, the J call TRBJ2-3, with 8 positions matching TRBD2. With 4 bases clipped from V and 4 bases from J, the junction kept 7 bases outside the gene matches. This CDR3 comprises 15 residues. CDR1 and CDR2 from the germline V gene are SNHLY and FYNNEI. The CDR3 loop reads CASSAAGGRADTQYF. The CDR3 bases are TGTGCCAGCAGTGCGGCGGGAGGCCGGGCAGATACGCAGTATTTT.

The chain employs TRBV27 and TRBJ1-5; D might be TRBD1 (6 bases). The V gene lost 4 bases and the J gene lost 0 bases, with 10 bases spanning the gap. CDR3 length equals 15 residues. Germline-derived CDR1 and CDR2 are MNHEY and SMNVEV (reference sequence). CDR3 bases: TGTGCCAGCAGTTACAACAGGGATAGCAATCAGCCCCAGCATTTT. It specifies CASSYNRDSNQPQHF.

The chain uses TRBV6-4 and TRBJ1-2, with 12 positions matching TRBD1. J was trimmed by 8 bases and V by 6 bases; bases with no gene match: 4. This CDR3 is built from 13 residues. The germline gives CDR1 MRHNA, CDR2 SNTAGT. CDR3 nucleotide sequence: TGTGCCAGCAGGGGGACAGGGGGCAGAGGCTACACCTTC. Its protein is CASRGTGGRGYTF.

The gene calls are TRBV5-6 and TRBJ2-7, with D perhaps given as TRBD1 or TRBD2 (5 bases each). This CDR3 has 14 amino acids. CDR1 is SGHDT and CDR2 is YYEEEE in the germline V gene. Between the trimmed V and J ends, which lost 2 bases and 7 bases, there was a span of 16 bases. The CDR3: CASSLGTWVGEQYF. CDR3 DNA: TGTGCCAGCAGCTTAGGGACCTGGGTAGGGGAGCAGTACTTC. Using reference TRBV5-6 and TRBJ2-7 for the parts outside the CDR3, the full variable domain is DAGVTQSPTHLIKTRGQQVTLRCSPKSGHDTVSWYQQALGQGPQFIFQYYEEEERQRGNFPDRFSGHQFPNYSSELNVNALLLGDSALYLCASSLGTWVGEQYFGPGTRLTVT.

This clone was seen once. The J gene is TRBJ1-2, the V gene TRBV9; D is undetermined. CDR3 length: 14 residues. In germline, CDR1 is SGDLS, CDR2 YYNGEE. V was trimmed by 3 bases and J by 5 bases, leaving 14 bases between them. CDR3 in amino acids: CASSGGSKVYGYTF. The CDR3 coding sequence is TGTGCCAGCAGCGGAGGATCGAAGGTATATGGCTACACCTTC.

The V gene is TRBV7-2, the J gene TRBJ2-3; TRBD2 matches at 11 bases. The J segment lost 6 bases and the V segment lost 4 bases, leaving 9 bases of the junction unmatched. Germline-derived CDR1 and CDR2 are SGHTA and FQGNSA. CDR3 length: 16 amino acids. The CDR3 DNA follows: TGTGCCAGCAGCTACGGACTAGCGGGTACCCTCGATACGCAGTATTTT. Its translation: CASSYGLAGTLDTQYF.

This rearrangement joins TRBV29-1 to TRBJ2-5, with no clear D. V lost 1 base and J 4 bases, leaving 13 bases between the germline ends. Looked up from germline, CDR1 is SQVTM and CDR2 is ANQGSEA. The CDR3 totals 14 residues. CDR3 amino acids: CSVEGSSWGETQYF. In DNA, the CDR3 is TGCAGCGTTGAAGGTTCATCCTGGGGAGAGACCCAGTACTTC.

The V call is TRBV4-1, the J call TRBJ1-3, with no clear D. V was pared by 0 bases and J by 4 bases, with 7 bases between. Germline V gene lookup returns CDR1 MGHRA and CDR2 YSYEKL. The CDR3 loop spans 14 amino acids. The CDR3: CASSQERRGNTIYF. In nucleotides, the CDR3 is TGCGCCAGCAGCCAAGAGAGGAGAGGAAACACCATATATTTT.

To note about this clone: The junction does not match germline at one end; this may be a read error. The chain is built from TRBV5-1 and TRBJ2-1; TRBD2 might be the D (6 bases). The germline CDR1 and CDR2 sequences are SGHRS and YFSETQ. The CDR3 is made up of 15 amino acids. The chain's CDR3 is CASSGAGISSNEQFF. The CDR3 DNA follows: TGCGCCAGCAGCGGTGCGGGAATTTCCTCCAATGAGCAGTTCTTC. The full variable domain, completed using reference TRBV5-1 and TRBJ2-1, is KAGVTQTPRYLIKTRGQQVTLSCSPISGHRSVSWYQQTPGQGLQFLFEYFSETQRNKGNFPGRFSGRQFSNSRSEMNVSTLELGDSALYLCASSGAGISSNEQFFGPGTRLTVL.

The sample holds one count of this clone. The chain links TRBV29-1 to TRBJ2-5, with 11 bases aligning to TRBD1. From germline, CDR1 is SQVTM and CDR2 ANQGSEA. The CDR3 is 15 residues long. Trimming cost V 8 bases and J 1 base; bases outside gene matches: 9. CDR3 sequence reads: CSFLDRGRIQETQYF. CDR3 sequence (DNA): TGCAGCTTCCTGGACAGGGGGCGAATCCAAGAGACCCAGTACTTC. Using reference TRBV29-1 and TRBJ2-5 for the parts outside the CDR3, the full variable domain is SAVISQKPSRDICQRGTSLTIQCQVDSQVTMMFWYRQQPGQSLTLIATANQGSEATYESGFVIDKFPISRPNLTFSTLTVSNMSPEDSSIYLCSFLDRGRIQETQYFGPGTRLLVL.

This clone was found once. The genes are TRBV18 and TRBJ1-3; D gene unclear. Looked up from germline, CDR1 is KGHSH and CDR2 is LQKENI. The CDR3 totals 15 residues. V was shortened by 0 bases and J by 3 bases, with 9 bases between the two germline ends. The DNA of the CDR3 is TGTGCCAGCTCACCACCAGTGGGAGGTGGAAACACCATATATTTT. Amino acids: CASSPPVGGGNTIYF.

The genes are TRBV7-8 and TRBJ2-1; D is perhaps TRBD1 (6 bases). This CDR3 comprises 16 residues. Germline lookup yields CDR1 SGHVS and CDR2 FQNEAQ. The V end was cut by 5 bases, the J end by 1 base, with 15 bases between. The CDR3 bases are TGTGCCAGCAGCCCAAACAGGGTAATGTCCTACAATGAGCAGTTCTTC. Translation: CASSPNRVMSYNEQFF.

This sequence joins TRBV29-1 and TRBJ2-3, with no clear D. Trimming cost V 3 bases and J 4 bases, with 8 bases left between them. The CDR3 sequence is 12 residues long. CDR1 is SQVTM and CDR2 is ANQGSEA in the germline V gene. CDR3 region: CSVEWTPDTQYF. The CDR3 DNA reads TGCAGCGTTGAGTGGACCCCAGATACGCAGTATTTT.

The chain couples TRBV30 to TRBJ2-6; no clear D. V lost 2 bases, J lost 0 bases, and 8 bases lay in between. The CDR3 runs to 15 residues. Germline CDR1 and CDR2: GTSNPN and SVGIG (reference sequence). CDR3: CAWSLGNSGANVLTF. The DNA for the CDR3 is TGTGCCTGGAGTTTGGGCAACTCTGGGGCCAACGTCCTGACTTTC.

V and J are TRBV6-5 and TRBJ1-2; 8 bases agree with TRBD1. The V gene end was trimmed by 2 bases and the J gene end by 7 bases; junction bases not matched to a gene: 0. From germline, CDR1 is MNHEY and CDR2 SVGAGI. There are 12 residues in the CDR3. In nucleotides, the CDR3 is TGTGCCAGCAGTTACGGACAGGGTGGCTACACCTTC. Translating gives CASSYGQGGYTF.

The chain employs TRBV28 and TRBJ1-6; D gene ambiguous. Per germline, CDR1 MDHEN and CDR2 SYDVKM. CDR3 length equals 14 residues. Trimming cost V 6 bases and J 0 bases, with 6 bases left between them. For the CDR3, the DNA is TGTGCCAGCAGGGCAAGCTCCTATAATTCACCCCTCCACTTT. This gives the protein CASRASSYNSPLHF. The whole variable domain, filled in from reference TRBV28 and TRBJ1-6, reads DVKVTQSSRYLVKRTGEKVFLECVQDMDHENMFWYRQDPGLGLRLIYFSYDVKMKEKGDIPEGYSVSREKKERFSLILESASTNQTSMYLCASRASSYNSPLHFGNGTRLTVT.

This clone occurred once. This chain connects TRBV6-1 to TRBJ2-2, with 15 bases aligning to TRBD2. V shed 3 bases, J shed 4 bases, and the junction held 6 bases outside the gene matches. The CDR3 spans 18 residues. Germline CDR1 and CDR2: MNHNS and SASEGT. The CDR3 DNA follows: TGTGCCAGCAGTGACACGGGACTAGCGGGAGGCCCCACCGGGGAGCTGTTTTTT. Its translation: CASSDTGLAGGPTGELFF.

The rearrangement joins TRBV15 to TRBJ2-7, with TRBD2 matching over 14 bases. The germline gives CDR1 LNHNV, CDR2 YYDKDF (reference sequence). The CDR3 is 20 amino acids. The trim removed 0 bases at V and 4 bases at J, leaving 14 bases unmatched. DNA for the CDR3: TGTGCCACCAGCAGAGATACGGGACTAGCGGGAGCTTTCGGGAGATACGAGCAGTACTTC. Translated: CATSRDTGLAGAFGRYEQYF.

The chain joins TRBV19 to TRBJ1-1; D remains ambiguous. The CDR3 length is 15 residues. Germline loops: CDR1 LNHDA, CDR2 SQIVND (reference sequence). With 1 base removed from V and 4 bases from J, the gap between germline ends came to 13 bases. CDR3 bases: TGTGCCAGTAGTATAGTGAGGGATGCGGGCACTGAAGCTTTCTTT. As protein: CASSIVRDAGTEAFF.

The chain recombines TRBV7-9 with TRBJ1-4, with D possibly TRBD1 on 6 matching bases. The CDR3 runs 14 residues. Germline values: CDR1 SEHNR, CDR2 FQNEAQ (reference sequence). Between the trimmed V and J ends, which lost 5 bases and 4 bases, there was a span of 11 bases. The CDR3 sequence: CASSPDRINEKLFF. CDR3 nucleotides: TGTGCCAGCAGCCCGGACAGAATTAATGAAAAACTGTTTTTT. Full variable domain (missing parts from reference TRBV7-9 and TRBJ1-4): DTGVSQNPRHKITKRGQNVTFRCDPISEHNRLYWYRQTLGQGPEFLTYFQNEAQLEKSRLLSDRFSAERPKGSFSTLEIQRTEQGDSAMYLCASSPDRINEKLFFGSGTQLSVL.

The rearrangement links TRBV28 to TRBJ1-2, with a possible D match to TRBD1 (6 bases). The germline V gene encodes CDR1 MDHEN and CDR2 SYDVKM. CDR3 length equals 15 residues. The ends were cut back, 5 bases at V and 3 bases at J, with 16 bases in the middle. The CDR3 loop is CASSPGAATDYGYTF. The CDR3 DNA follows: TGTGCCAGCAGTCCAGGGGCCGCGACCGACTATGGCTACACCTTC.